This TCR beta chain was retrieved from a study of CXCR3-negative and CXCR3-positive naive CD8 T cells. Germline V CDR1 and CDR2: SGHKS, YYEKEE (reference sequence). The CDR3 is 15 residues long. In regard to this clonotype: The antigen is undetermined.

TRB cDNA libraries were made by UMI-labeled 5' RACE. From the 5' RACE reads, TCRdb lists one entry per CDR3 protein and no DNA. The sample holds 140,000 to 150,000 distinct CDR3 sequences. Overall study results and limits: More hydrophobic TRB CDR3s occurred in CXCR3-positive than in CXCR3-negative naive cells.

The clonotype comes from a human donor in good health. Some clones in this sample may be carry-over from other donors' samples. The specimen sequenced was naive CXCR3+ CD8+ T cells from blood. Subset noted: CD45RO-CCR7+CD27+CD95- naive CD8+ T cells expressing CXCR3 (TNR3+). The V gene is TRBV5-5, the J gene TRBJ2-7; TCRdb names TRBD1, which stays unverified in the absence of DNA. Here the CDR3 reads CASSPRGDPVYEQYF.